This T cell receptor (beta chain) was recovered during a study of PD-L1 blockade in urothelial cancer. V was pared by 3 bases and J by 5 bases, with 3 bases of the junction left unmatched. CDR1 is SGHRS, CDR2 YFSETQ, per germline. The CDR3 loop spans 14 amino acids. This sample's time point: pretreatment peripheral blood. Sequencing used immunoSEQ multiplex PCR; TCRdb keeps in-frame clones, though not all of them. The sample consists of about 52,000 clones, about three quarters of them appearing once. This TCR was recovered from a man between 65 and 80 years old with urothelial cancer. This material consisted of PBMCs, taken around atezolizumab (anti-PD-L1) treatment. V usage is TRBV5-1 and J usage is TRBJ2-7, with 12 bases that match TRBD1. The CDR3 nucleotides read TGCGCCAGCAGCTCGGGACAGGGGGCCGACGAGCAGTACTTC. It specifies CASSSGQGADEQYF.